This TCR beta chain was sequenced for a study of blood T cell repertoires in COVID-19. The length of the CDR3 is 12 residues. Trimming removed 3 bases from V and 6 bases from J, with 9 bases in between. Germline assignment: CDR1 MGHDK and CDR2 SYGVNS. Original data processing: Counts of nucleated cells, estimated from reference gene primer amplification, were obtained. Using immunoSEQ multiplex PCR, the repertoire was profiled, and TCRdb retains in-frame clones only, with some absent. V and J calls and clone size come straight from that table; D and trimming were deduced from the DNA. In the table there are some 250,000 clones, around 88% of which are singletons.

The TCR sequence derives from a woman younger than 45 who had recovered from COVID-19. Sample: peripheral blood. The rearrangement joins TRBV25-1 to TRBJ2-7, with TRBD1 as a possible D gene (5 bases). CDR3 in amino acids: CASSDRVAEQYF. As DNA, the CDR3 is TGTGCCAGCAGTGACAGGGTAGCCGAGCAGTACTTC.